This is a list of T cell receptor beta chains from one sample in a study of beta chain features in type 1 diabetes. This table comes from immunoSEQ multiplex PCR, and its TCRdb copy is limited to in-frame clones, with some not included. The repertoire holds some 350,000 clones, 13% seen once, with roughly 0.015% in the top ten. Source material: naive CD4+ T cells from blood. The source of these receptors is a woman aged 18-35 years with type 1 diabetes. The CDR3 runs from the conserved cysteine through the conserved F or W. Fields, in order: J gene, V gene, clone size, D gene, CDR3 protein, CDR3 DNA. A D gene is named only where the DNA matches it firmly. Size tells how often a clone was seen (once, few, many) or the class of an expanded clone, and some rows leave it out.

>TRBJ2-5|TRBV11-2|NA|TRBD2
CASSLLLAGVGETQYF
TGTGCCAGCAGCCTTCTTCTAGCGGGAGTCGGGGAGACCCAGTACTTC
>TRBJ2-3|TRBV6-5|NA|NA
CASRTLEDTQYF
TGTGCCAGCAGAACACTAGAAGATACGCAGTATTTT
>TRBJ2-3|TRBV6-5|NA|TRBD2
CASSGDYPGINTQYF
TGTGCCAGCAGTGGGGACTACCCCGGCATAAATACGCAGTATTTT
>TRBJ2-1|TRBV5-1|few|NA
CASADSNSYNEQFF
TGCGCCAGCGCGGACTCAAACTCCTACAATGAGCAGTTCTTC
>TRBJ2-2|TRBV5-1|NA|NA
CASSPGLSGGTGELFF
TGCGCCAGCAGCCCCGGACTGTCCGGGGGCACCGGGGAGCTGTTTTTT
>TRBJ1-5|TRBV5-1|few|TRBD1
CASSLGTGNQPQHF
TGCGCCAGCAGCCTAGGGACAGGCAATCAGCCCCAGCATTTT
>TRBJ2-3|TRBV5-1|NA|NA
CATTTWGADTQYF
TGCGCCACGACTACGTGGGGGGCAGATACGCAGTATTTT
>TRBJ2-2|TRBV7-2|NA|NA
CASSLALTGPRLFNTGELFF
TGTGCCAGCAGCTTAGCCCTGACAGGACCTCGTCTCTTTAACACCGGGGAGCTGTTTTTT
>TRBJ2-6|TRBV15|few|NA
CATSRGAGNSGANVLTF
TGTGCCACCAGCAGAGGTGCGGGCAACTCTGGGGCCAACGTCCTGACTTTC
>TRBJ2-2|TRBV5-1|NA|TRBD2
CASSLESSGRNTGELFF
TGCGCCAGCAGCTTGGAGTCTAGCGGGAGGAACACCGGGGAGCTGTTTTTT
>TRBJ1-5|TRBV28|few|NA
CASSLEGFQPQHF
TGTGCCAGCAGTTTGGAGGGTTTCCAGCCCCAGCATTTT
>TRBJ2-7|TRBV5-1|NA|TRBD1
CASSLGTGSTEQYF
TGCGCCAGCAGCTTGGGGACAGGGAGCACCGAGCAGTACTTC
>TRBJ2-1|TRBV29-1|few|NA
CSVGQYNEQFF
TGCAGCGTTGGCCAGTACAATGAGCAGTTCTTC
>TRBJ1-2|TRBV14|NA|TRBD1
CASSQYDRDRGYTF
TGTGCCAGCAGCCAATACGACAGGGACCGTGGCTACACCTTC
>TRBJ2-1|TRBV28|NA|NA
CASSSGQYSYNEQFF
TGTGCCAGCAGTTCCGGACAGTACTCCTACAATGAGCAGTTCTTC
>TRBJ2-1|TRBV5-1|NA|TRBD1
CASSRGQPSYNEQFF
TGCGCCAGCAGCCGGGGACAGCCCTCCTACAATGAGCAGTTCTTC
>TRBJ1-1|TRBV18|few|NA
CASSPRVQGRVTEAFF
TGTGCCAGCTCACCACGGGTGCAGGGGAGAGTCACTGAAGCTTTCTTT
>TRBJ2-5|TRBV16|NA|TRBD1
CASSQNTPGTGGKETQYF
TGTGCCAGCAGCCAGAATACCCCCGGGACAGGGGGCAAAGAGACCCAGTACTTC
>TRBJ2-7|TRBV28|NA|NA
CASSLVLGRTYEQYF
TGTGCCAGCAGCCTGGTTCTGGGCAGAACCTACGAGCAGTACTTC
>TRBJ2-7|TRBV28|NA|NA
CASSSVSYEQYF
TGTGCCAGCAGTTCTGTCTCCTACGAGCAGTACTTC
>TRBJ2-1|TRBV10-3|NA|TRBD2
CAISSSGSSSYNEQFF
TGTGCCATCAGTTCTAGCGGGTCGAGCTCCTACAATGAGCAGTTCTTC
>TRBJ1-1|TRBV28|few|TRBD1
CASSSYPGQEAFF
TGTGCCAGCAGTTCTTACCCCGGACAGGAGGCTTTCTTT
>TRBJ2-3|TRBV5-1|NA|TRBD2
CASSETSGSTDTQYF
TGCGCCAGCAGCGAGACTAGCGGGAGTACAGATACGCAGTATTTT
>TRBJ1-5|TRBV30|NA|TRBD1
CAWSEDRGQPQHF
TGTGCCTGGAGTGAGGACAGGGGTCAGCCCCAGCATTTT
>TRBJ2-1|TRBV11-2|NA|TRBD1
CASSSIGTGISYNEQFF
TGTGCCAGCAGCTCAATCGGGACAGGGATTTCCTACAATGAGCAGTTCTTC
>TRBJ1-5|TRBV27|few|NA
CASSSLNQPQHF
TGTGCCAGCAGTTCCCTCAATCAGCCCCAGCATTTT
>TRBJ2-7|TRBV28|few|NA
CASSQPRGVYEQYF
TGTGCCAGCAGTCAGCCTCGAGGAGTATACGAGCAGTACTTC
>TRBJ2-1|TRBV10-3|NA|NA
CAISETVLSNEQFF
TGTGCCATCAGTGAAACGGTTCTGTCGAATGAGCAGTTCTTC
>TRBJ2-7|TRBV28|NA|NA
CASSRVESSYEQYF
TGTGCCAGCAGTCGTGTAGAGAGCTCCTACGAGCAGTACTTC
>TRBJ2-2|TRBV19|few|TRBD2
CASRSPGGRNTGELFF
TGTGCCAGTAGAAGTCCCGGCGGGAGGAACACCGGGGAGCTGTTTTTT
>TRBJ2-7|TRBV30|NA|NA
CAWRARGADEQYF
TGTGCCTGGAGAGCCAGGGGGGCCGACGAGCAGTACTTC
>TRBJ2-1|TRBV14|NA|TRBD1
CASSQGRDRFYNEQFF
TGTGCCAGCAGCCAAGGGCGGGACAGGTTCTACAATGAGCAGTTCTTC
>TRBJ2-7|TRBV6-5|few|NA
CASSTVSLDGVGASF
TGTGCCAGCAGCACAGTCTCCTTGGACGGCGTAGGGGCGTCCTTC
>TRBJ2-7|TRBV5-1|few|TRBD1
CASSLGGTGVYEQYF
TGCGCCAGCAGCTTGGGTGGGACAGGCGTCTACGAGCAGTACTTC
>TRBJ2-4|TRBV27|NA|TRBD1
CASSLTWDRLAKNIQYF
TGTGCCAGCAGTTTAACCTGGGACAGACTAGCCAAAAACATTCAGTACTTC
>TRBJ2-2|TRBV5-6|NA|TRBD1
CASSWDRGHGGELFF
TGTGCCAGCAGCTGGGACAGGGGGCACGGCGGGGAGCTGTTTTTT
>TRBJ2-2|TRBV5-4|few|TRBD2
CASSLGGLAGNTGELFF
TGTGCCAGCAGCTTGGGGGGACTAGCGGGAAACACCGGGGAGCTGTTTTTT
>TRBJ2-3|TRBV5-1|NA|NA
CASSLEHRYTDTQYF
TGCGCCAGCAGCTTGGAGCACAGATACACAGATACGCAGTATTTT
>TRBJ2-3|TRBV9|NA|TRBD1
CASSTRQGGDTQYF
TGTGCCAGCAGCACTCGACAGGGTGGAGATACGCAGTATTTT
>TRBJ2-7|TRBV30|NA|NA
CAWSLDILSYEQYF
TGTGCCTGGAGTCTGGACATTCTCTCCTACGAGCAGTACTTC
>TRBJ1-2|TRBV6-1|NA|TRBD1
CASSVTGGAGANYGYTF
TGTGCCAGCAGTGTAACAGGGGGCGCCGGGGCTAACTATGGCTACACCTTC
>TRBJ1-2|TRBV7-9|NA|TRBD1
CASSFVNRGGYTF
TGTGCCAGCAGCTTTGTTAACAGGGGCGGCTACACCTTC
>TRBJ2-1|TRBV30|few|TRBD2
CAWRGTSGRHEQFF
TGTGCCTGGAGAGGGACTAGCGGGAGACATGAGCAGTTCTTC
>TRBJ2-1|TRBV28|NA|TRBD1
CASRTGQGPFNEQFF
TGTGCCAGCAGGACGGGACAGGGGCCCTTCAATGAGCAGTTCTTC
>TRBJ2-6|TRBV18|NA|NA
CASSYGANVLTF
TGTGCCAGCTCATATGGGGCCAACGTCCTGACTTTC
>TRBJ2-5|TRBV7-9|few|TRBD1
CASSRTGYYQETQYF
TGTGCCAGCAGCCGGACAGGGTACTACCAAGAGACCCAGTACTTC
>TRBJ1-2|TRBV6-1|NA|NA
CASSVLFNYGYTF
TGTGCCAGCAGTGTCCTGTTTAACTATGGCTACACCTTC
>TRBJ1-2|TRBV2|few|TRBD1
CASSEQGAIYGYTF
TGTGCCAGCAGTGAGCAGGGGGCTATCTATGGCTACACCTTC
>TRBJ2-7|TRBV6-5|NA|NA
CASKRENDYEQYF
TGTGCCAGCAAGAGGGAAAATGACTACGAGCAGTACTTC
>TRBJ1-1|TRBV2|NA|NA
CASSGGIGQWTEAFF
TGTGCCAGCAGTGGGGGGATAGGACAGTGGACTGAAGCTTTCTTT
>TRBJ1-4|TRBV4-3|few|NA
CASSQATGGEKLFF
TGCGCCAGCAGCCAAGCTACAGGAGGGGAAAAACTGTTTTTT
>TRBJ2-7|TRBV4-1|few|NA
CASSATGFPYEQYF
TGCGCCAGCAGCGCCACAGGGTTTCCTTACGAGCAGTACTTC
>TRBJ1-1|TRBV7-2|NA|NA
CASSYDWGAEAFF
TGTGCCAGCAGCTACGACTGGGGCGCTGAAGCTTTCTTT
>TRBJ1-2|TRBV30|NA|NA
CAWMRGLSNYGYTF
TGTGCCTGGATGCGGGGGCTCTCGAACTATGGCTACACCTTC
>TRBJ2-2|TRBV7-9|NA|NA
CASSLSGIGELFF
TGTGCCAGCAGCTTATCGGGAATCGGGGAGCTGTTTTTT
>TRBJ1-2|TRBV7-9|NA|NA
CASSSAQRRTYGYTF
TGTGCCAGCAGCTCGGCGCAGCGCCGCACCTATGGCTACACCTTC